A selection of T cell receptor beta chains follows, all from one sample in a study of identical twins. TCRdb fed the 5' RACE reads into MiXCR, producing one record per CDR3 protein. The sample yields some 790,000 distinct CDR3 sequences, about 20% seen once. These data are also associated with another study on T cells expressing NK-cell markers.

Sequenced: PBMCs. These receptors were taken from a woman in her late teens or twenties in good health. Each CDR3 is given with its conserved first and last residue. A D gene is named only where the DNA matches it firmly. Clone size is not always given. Where it is, it says once, few, many or a class for expanded clones.

TRBJ2-6,-,-,TRBV4-2,CASSPGGTGSGANVLTF,TGTGCCAGCAGCCCTGGGGGAACAGGGTCTGGGGCCAACGTCCTGACTTTC
TRBJ1-4,-,-,TRBV9,CASSPDSLNEKLFF,TGTGCCAGCAGCCCAGACAGCCTGAATGAAAAACTGTTTTTT
TRBJ2-7,few,-,TRBV11-2,CASSSGQPYEQYF,TGTGCCAGCAGCTCTGGACAGCCATACGAGCAGTACTTC
TRBJ1-2,-,-,TRBV12-5,CASGFSGSNYGYTF,TGTGCTAGTGGATTTTCGGGCTCAAACTATGGCTACACCTTC
TRBJ1-2,few,-,TRBV20-1,CSASSGDNYGYTF,TGCAGTGCTAGCTCGGGGGATAACTATGGCTACACCTTC
TRBJ2-3,many,TRBD2,TRBV6-1,CASSGAGGPPDTQYF,TGTGCCAGCAGTGGAGCGGGGGGGCCCCCAGATACGCAGTATTTT
TRBJ2-3,few,-,TRBV10-3,CAIRSKWEASTDTQYF,TGTGCCATCAGATCAAAGTGGGAGGCCAGCACAGATACGCAGTATTTT
TRBJ1-2,-,-,TRBV7-9,CASSLLSSSIYGYTF,TGTGCCAGCAGCTTATTATCATCTTCCATCTATGGCTACACCTTC
TRBJ2-7,few,TRBD2,TRBV20-1,CSARGSGDYEQYF,TGCAGTGCTAGGGGTAGCGGGGACTACGAGCAGTACTTC
TRBJ2-5,-,TRBD2,TRBV12-3/TRBV12-4,CASRGLAGSQETQYF,TGTGCCAGCAGGGGACTAGCGGGGAGTCAAGAGACCCAGTACTTC
TRBJ2-1,few,TRBD1,TRBV20-1,CSARLGTGNPEQFF,TGCAGTGCTAGACTCGGGACAGGGAATCCGGAGCAGTTCTTC
TRBJ2-3,few,TRBD2,TRBV7-2,CASSLLRGRHIDTQYF,TGTGCCAGCAGCTTATTGCGGGGGAGGCATATAGATACGCAGTATTTT
TRBJ2-3,-,-,TRBV7-6,CASSYVSTDTQYF,TGTGCCAGCAGCTACGTAAGCACAGATACGCAGTATTTT
TRBJ2-5,-,-,TRBV6-2/TRBV6-3,CASSYLGFQETQYF,TGTGCCAGCAGTTACTTGGGTTTTCAAGAGACCCAGTACTTC
TRBJ2-4,-,TRBD2,TRBV7-6,CASSEGPGGSLGNIQYF,TGTGCCAGCAGCGAGGGGCCCGGGGGGAGCTTGGGGAACATTCAGTACTTC
TRBJ1-5,-,-,TRBV6-5,CASSYFGGANQPQHF,TGTGCCAGCAGTTACTTCGGCGGCGCCAATCAGCCCCAGCATTTT
TRBJ2-5,-,-,TRBV7-2,CASSLQGGEETQYF,TGTGCCAGCAGCTTACAGGGTGGGGAGGAGACCCAGTACTTC
TRBJ2-6,-,-,TRBV5-6,CASRVAGSGANVLTF,TGTGCCAGCAGGGTAGCAGGCTCTGGGGCCAACGTCCTGACTTTC
TRBJ2-3,many,TRBD2,TRBV7-9,CASSLRSSGGLDTQYF,TGTGCCAGCAGCTTGAGGTCCAGCGGGGGGCTAGATACGCAGTATTTT
TRBJ2-3,-,TRBD2,TRBV6-1,CASSEVSGGEDTQYF,TGTGCCAGCAGTGAAGTTAGCGGGGGGGAAGATACGCAGTATTTT
TRBJ2-1,-,TRBD2,TRBV6-2/TRBV6-3,CASTQTSGRALFNEQFF,TGTGCCAGCACGCAAACTAGCGGGAGGGCGCTGTTCAATGAGCAGTTCTTC
TRBJ2-7,-,TRBD1,TRBV20-1,CSAVGTGNYEQYF,TGCAGTGCAGTAGGGACAGGGAACTACGAGCAGTACTTC
TRBJ1-4,-,-,TRBV18,CAKPRVTLGYEKLFF,TGTGCCAAACCCCGAGTAACACTGGGCTATGAAAAACTGTTTTTT
TRBJ2-1,few,TRBD2,TRBV20-1,CSARGPSGSSYKEQFF,TGCAGTGCTAGGGGCCCTAGCGGGTCCTCCTACAAGGAGCAGTTCTTC
TRBJ2-1,-,-,TRBV24-1,CATSGRPFYNEQFF,TGTGCCACCAGTGGGAGACCCTTTTACAATGAGCAGTTCTTC
TRBJ1-5,few,-,TRBV6-2/TRBV6-3,CASSYNRESAQHF,TGTGCCAGCAGTTACAATCGCGAATCGGCCCAGCATTTT
TRBJ1-4,-,-,TRBV6-1,CASSNRDTGNEKLFF,TGTGCCAGCAGCAACAGGGACACCGGTAATGAAAAACTGTTTTTT
TRBJ2-7,few,-,TRBV12-3/TRBV12-4,CASSFEIGGEQYF,TGTGCCAGCAGTTTTGAGATCGGGGGCGAGCAGTACTTC
TRBJ2-3,-,TRBD2,TRBV7-8,CASSPSGTTKRTDTQYF,TGTGCCAGCAGCCCTTCCGGGACTACCAAGCGGACAGATACGCAGTATTTT
TRBJ2-1,-,-,TRBV7-2,CASSLASVVNEQFF,TGTGCCAGCAGCTTAGCGTCCGTGGTCAATGAGCAGTTCTTC
TRBJ2-2,-,-,TRBV9,CASTLSNTGELFF,TGTGCCAGCACCCTATCGAACACCGGGGAGCTGTTTTTT
TRBJ2-3,-,TRBD1,TRBV11-2,CASSLLRDRGSDTQYF,TGTGCCAGCAGCTTACTTCGGGACAGGGGCTCAGATACGCAGTATTTT
TRBJ2-5,-,-,TRBV20-1,CSARVGGSETQYF,TGCAGTGCTAGAGTAGGGGGGTCGGAGACCCAGTACTTC
TRBJ2-5,-,-,TRBV12-3/TRBV12-4,CASSLIPTETQYF,TGTGCCAGCAGTTTGATCCCTACTGAGACCCAGTACTTC
TRBJ2-7,many,-,TRBV15,CATSRDSGATYEQYF,TGTGCCACCAGCAGAGATTCGGGGGCGACTTACGAGCAGTACTTC
TRBJ2-7,few,-,TRBV2,CASMDPYEQYF,TGTGCCAGCATGGACCCCTACGAGCAGTACTTC
TRBJ2-7,-,-,TRBV2,CASGLLSAEQYF,TGTGCCAGCGGGCTACTCTCGGCGGAGCAGTACTTC
TRBJ2-7,many,TRBD2,TRBV20-1,CSARAPAGIYEQYF,TGCAGTGCTAGAGCCCCAGCGGGGATCTACGAGCAGTACTTC
TRBJ2-1,-,TRBD2,TRBV7-7,CASSPGTSSPYNEQFF,TGTGCCAGCAGCCCCGGGACTAGCAGCCCCTACAATGAGCAGTTCTTC
TRBJ2-5,-,-,TRBV20-1,CSAEIGTATQETQYF,TGCAGTGCCGAGATCGGGACCGCTACCCAAGAGACCCAGTACTTC
TRBJ2-7,few,-,TRBV6-1,CASKDRRSYEQYF,TGTGCCAGCAAAGACAGGCGTTCCTACGAGCAGTACTTC
TRBJ2-1,-,TRBD1,TRBV27,CANPPRDRVPWGANEQFF,TGTGCCAACCCCCCCCGGGACAGGGTCCCTTGGGGGGCGAATGAGCAGTTCTTC
TRBJ2-3,few,-,TRBV20-1,CSARRVGTDTQYF,TGCAGTGCTAGGAGGGTAGGCACAGATACGCAGTATTTT
TRBJ2-2,-,TRBD2,TRBV9,CASSVGSGGANTGELFF,TGTGCCAGCAGCGTAGGGAGCGGGGGGGCGAACACCGGGGAGCTGTTTTTT
TRBJ2-3,-,TRBD2,TRBV5-1,CASSYLADADTQYF,TGCGCCAGCAGCTATCTAGCGGATGCAGATACGCAGTATTTT
TRBJ2-5,few,-,TRBV21-1,CASSNSLGQGETQYF,TGTGCCAGCAGCAATTCCTTAGGACAGGGTGAGACCCAGTACTTC
TRBJ1-1,-,-,TRBV7-9,CASSFTGLRGDTEAFF,TGTGCCAGCAGCTTTACGGGTCTCCGAGGGGACACTGAAGCTTTCTTT
TRBJ2-1,-,TRBD1,TRBV12-3/TRBV12-4,CASRQTGGGYNEQFF,TGTGCCAGCAGACAAACAGGGGGAGGCTACAATGAGCAGTTCTTC